This T cell receptor beta chain stems from a study of blood T cell repertoires in COVID-19. Study information: PBMCs, B-cell-depleted T cells, or T cells were the source of the cDNA or gDNA that made up the material.

The table came from immunoSEQ multiplex PCR; TCRdb's copy has only in-frame clones and leaves some out. The table has about 340,000 clones, 80% to 90% seen once. Clinical history as reported by participants underpinned cohort assignment. The source material was PBMCs or T cells enriched from blood (not recorded which). The sequence came from a woman aged 40-49 years with acute COVID-19.

The CDR3 nucleotides are TGTGCCAGCTCAGGCCAGGCTTCTGGAAACACCATATATTTT. The encoded protein is CASSGQASGNTIYF. This sequence joins TRBV18 and TRBJ1-3; D unresolved. Germline assignment: CDR1 KGHSH and CDR2 LQKENI. The CDR3 totals 14 residues. The germline V and J ends were trimmed by 5 bases and 1 base, with 9 bases remaining between them.